The clone carrying this TCR beta chain has at least ten counts. Its antigen is as yet unknown. Noted time point: newly diagnosed GD, antithyroid drugs for less than 3 months. RNA from PBMCs was the source of the TCR library. Arm-PCR of CDR3 regions and iRepertoire HTBI primers were the basis on which TCR beta libraries were built. MiXCR, applied by TCRdb to the multiplex PCR reads, yields one record per CDR3 protein. The sample shows 550,000 to 650,000 distinct CDR3 sequences, approximately 16% of them seen only once. The CDR3 loop spans 15 amino acids. Trimming removed 6 bases at V and 3 bases at J, with 17 bases between. This sample is drawn from a study of regulatory T cells in long-lasting Graves disease. Study results and limitations: Persistent Graves' patients showed less TCR diversity than newly diagnosed ones. Persistent cases favored TRBV28, TRBJ1-2 and TRBJ2-5.

The same sample was also studied in work on T cells in Graves' hyperthyroidism and ophthalmopathy. This second report adds: A model using 13 V-J features told ophthalmopathy apart from stable hyperthyroidism.

This sequence joins TRBV12-3 or TRBV12-4 and TRBJ1-2; D not certain. The input for sequencing was peripheral blood mononuclear cells (PBMCs), taken at new diagnosis, from a patient treated with antithyroid drugs. The receptor's source is a man aged 18 to 35 with Graves disease. The CDR3 spells CASSPGGEEDYGYTF. In nucleotides, the CDR3 is TGTGCCAGCAGCCCGGGAGGAGAGGAGGACTATGGCTACACCTTC.